This TCR beta chain was sequenced during a study of OX40 agonist ivuxolimab in advanced cancers. This table comes from immunoSEQ multiplex PCR, and its TCRdb copy is limited to in-frame clones, with some not included. This sample has 80,000 to 85,000 clones, with around 84% found just once. The sample consisted of CD4+ or CD8+ T cells sorted from blood, taken in a trial of the OX40 agonist ivuxolimab. The TCR comes from an adult with an advanced solid tumor such as melanoma, head and neck, liver or kidney cancer.

The CDR3 sequence is CASSAADRGSGNTIYF. In DNA form, the CDR3 reads TGTGCCAGCAGCGCCGCAGACAGGGGCTCTGGAAACACCATATATTTT. The rearrangement joins TRBV9 to TRBJ1-3; 8 nucleotides line up with TRBD1. The CDR3 sequence is 16 residues long. Germline loops: CDR1 SGDLS, CDR2 YYNGEE. V lost 3 bases to trimming and J lost 0 bases; unmatched junction nucleotides: 5. Complete variable domain (other parts from reference TRBV9 and TRBJ1-3): DSGVTQTPKHLITATGQRVTLRCSPRSGDLSVYWYQQSLDQGLQFLIQYYNGEERAKGNILERFSAQQFPDLHSELNLSSLELGDSALYFCASSAADRGSGNTIYFGEGSWLTVV.